This paragraph covers one T cell receptor beta chain sequence. The antigen is not known. This sample stems from a study of cytomegalovirus exposure and HLA in healthy donors. The wider study: There were about 85 million unique TCRs (from HLA-typed donors) in an early data release.

PCR primers comprised 60 Vbeta and 13 Jbeta primers. Sequenced by immunoSEQ multiplex PCR; TCRdb stores in-frame clones only, minus some. Of some 150,000 clones listed, approximately 79% are singletons. General study findings and limits: Most subjects' HLA-A and HLA-B alleles were reportedly predicted from TCR beta sequences. Listed as cytomegalovirus-associated were over 150 TCR beta chains. Several of the most significant clusters appeared linked to common viral pathogens, based on a later analysis.

Trimming removed 9 bases from V and 8 bases from J; junction bases left unmatched: 11. The CDR3 consists of 13 residues. Germline CDR1 LNHDA, CDR2 SQIVND (reference sequence). The sequenced sample was PBMCs. The sequence came from a woman between 45 and 65 years old in good health and CMV-seropositive. The rearrangement uses TRBV19 and TRBJ1-2; 8 bases map to TRBD1. CDR3 nucleotide sequence: TGTGCCAGCCAAAGGGGACAGGCATACGGCTACACCTTC. It encodes CASQRGQAYGYTF. Combining the CDR3 with reference TRBV19 and TRBJ1-2 gives the whole variable domain DGGITQSPKYLFRKEGQNVTLSCEQNLNHDAMYWYRQDPGQGLRLIYYSQIVNDFQKGDIAEGYSVSREKKESFPLTVTSAQKNPTAFYLCASQRGQAYGYTFGSGTRLTVV.